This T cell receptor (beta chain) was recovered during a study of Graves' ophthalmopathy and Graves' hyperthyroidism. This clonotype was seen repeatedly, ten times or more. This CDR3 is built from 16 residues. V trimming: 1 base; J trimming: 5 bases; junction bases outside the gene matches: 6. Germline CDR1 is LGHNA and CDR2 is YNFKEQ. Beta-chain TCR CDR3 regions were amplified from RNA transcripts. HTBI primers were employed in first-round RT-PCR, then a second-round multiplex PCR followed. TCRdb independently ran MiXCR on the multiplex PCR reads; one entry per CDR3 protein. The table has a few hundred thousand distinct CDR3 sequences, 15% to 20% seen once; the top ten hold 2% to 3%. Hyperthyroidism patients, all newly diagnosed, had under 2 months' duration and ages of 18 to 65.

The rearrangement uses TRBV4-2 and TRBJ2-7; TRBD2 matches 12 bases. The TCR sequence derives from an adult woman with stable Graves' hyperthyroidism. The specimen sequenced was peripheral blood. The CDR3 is CASSQGLTSGSNEQYF. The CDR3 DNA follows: TGTGCCAGCAGCCAAGGACTGACTAGCGGGAGTAACGAGCAGTACTTC.